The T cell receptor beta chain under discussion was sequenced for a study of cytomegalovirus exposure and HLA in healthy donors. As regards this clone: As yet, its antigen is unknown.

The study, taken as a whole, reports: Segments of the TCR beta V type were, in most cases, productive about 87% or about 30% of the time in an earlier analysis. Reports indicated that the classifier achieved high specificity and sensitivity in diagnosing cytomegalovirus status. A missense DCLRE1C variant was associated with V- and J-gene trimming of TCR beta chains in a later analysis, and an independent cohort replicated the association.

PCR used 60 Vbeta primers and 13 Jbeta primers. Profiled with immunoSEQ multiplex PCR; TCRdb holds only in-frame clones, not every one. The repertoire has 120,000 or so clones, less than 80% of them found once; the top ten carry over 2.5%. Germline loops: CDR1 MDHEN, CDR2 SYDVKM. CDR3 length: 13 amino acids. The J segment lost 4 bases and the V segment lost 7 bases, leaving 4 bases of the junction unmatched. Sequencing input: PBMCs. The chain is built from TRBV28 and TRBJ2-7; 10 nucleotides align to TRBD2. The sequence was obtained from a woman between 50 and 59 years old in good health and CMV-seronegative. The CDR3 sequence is CASTTSGKYEQYF. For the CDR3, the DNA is TGTGCCAGCACCACTAGCGGGAAGTACGAGCAGTACTTC.